This T cell receptor beta chain was profiled in a study of blood T cell repertoires in COVID-19. Study-wide background: Acute and convalescent COVID-19 samples came from the United States, Italy and Spain. T cells, B-cell-depleted T cells, or PBMCs supplied cDNA or gDNA.

CDR3 length: 15 residues. The J segment lost 1 base and the V segment lost 6 bases, leaving 7 bases of the junction unmatched. CDR1 MNHEY and CDR2 SVGAGI come from the germline V gene. The authors' processing: Nucleated cell number was recorded as an estimate derived from reference gene primer amplification. Sequencing was performed with immunoSEQ multiplex PCR; in TCRdb, only in-frame clones are kept and a portion is missing. That table is the source of V, J and clone size, and D and trimming were worked out from the DNA. The repertoire has 160,000 or so clones, 87% of them found once; the top ten carry 1.5% to 2%.

The rearrangement links TRBV6-5 to TRBJ1-2, with 8 positions matching TRBD1. The clonotype was recovered from a woman in her forties or fifties with acute or convalescent COVID-19. The sample was peripheral blood. The CDR3 spells CASRSQGGLNYGYTF. The CDR3 DNA reads TGTGCCAGCAGATCACAGGGGGGCCTTAACTATGGCTACACCTTC.